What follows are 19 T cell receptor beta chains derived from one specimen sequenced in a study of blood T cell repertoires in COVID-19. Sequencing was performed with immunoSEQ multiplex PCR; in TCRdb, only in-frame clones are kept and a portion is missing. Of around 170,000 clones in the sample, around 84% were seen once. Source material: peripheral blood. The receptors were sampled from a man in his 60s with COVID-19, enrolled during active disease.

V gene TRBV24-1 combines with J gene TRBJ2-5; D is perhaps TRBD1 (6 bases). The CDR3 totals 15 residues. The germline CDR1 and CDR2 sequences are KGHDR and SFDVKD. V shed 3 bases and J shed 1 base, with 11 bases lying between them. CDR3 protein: CATSDPRTAQETQYF. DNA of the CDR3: TGTGCCACCAGTGATCCTCGGACAGCCCAAGAGACCCAGTACTTC.

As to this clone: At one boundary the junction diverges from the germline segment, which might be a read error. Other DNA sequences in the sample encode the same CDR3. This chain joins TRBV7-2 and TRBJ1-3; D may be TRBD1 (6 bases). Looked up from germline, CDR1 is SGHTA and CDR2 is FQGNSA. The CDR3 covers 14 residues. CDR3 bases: TGTGCCAGCAGCCCAACAGGGTCTGGTAACACCATATATTTT. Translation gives CASSPTGSGNTIYF.

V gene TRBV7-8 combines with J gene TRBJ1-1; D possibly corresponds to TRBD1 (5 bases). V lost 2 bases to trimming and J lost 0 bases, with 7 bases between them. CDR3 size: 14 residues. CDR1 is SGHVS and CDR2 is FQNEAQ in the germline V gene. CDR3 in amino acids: CASSLIRVNTEAFF. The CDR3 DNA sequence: TGTGCCAGCAGCTTAATCAGGGTGAACACTGAAGCTTTCTTT.

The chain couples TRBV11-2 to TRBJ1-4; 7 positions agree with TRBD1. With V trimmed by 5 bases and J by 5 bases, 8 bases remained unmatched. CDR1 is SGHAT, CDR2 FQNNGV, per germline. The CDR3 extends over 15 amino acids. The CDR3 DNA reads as TGTGCCAGCAGCCAAAGACAGGGACGGAATGAAAAACTGTTTTTT. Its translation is CASSQRQGRNEKLFF.

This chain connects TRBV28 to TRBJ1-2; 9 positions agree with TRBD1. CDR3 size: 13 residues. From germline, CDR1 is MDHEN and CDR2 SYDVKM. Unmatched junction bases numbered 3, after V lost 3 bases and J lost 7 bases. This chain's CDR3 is CASSLGQGGGYTF. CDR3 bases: TGTGCCAGCAGTTTGGGACAGGGCGGTGGCTACACCTTC.

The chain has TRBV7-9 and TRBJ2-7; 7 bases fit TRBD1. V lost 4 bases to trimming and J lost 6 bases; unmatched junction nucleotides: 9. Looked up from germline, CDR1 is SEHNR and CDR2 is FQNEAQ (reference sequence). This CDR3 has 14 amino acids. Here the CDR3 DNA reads TGTGCCAGCAGCTCAACAGGGGTGGGTGGCGAGCAGTACTTC. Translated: CASSSTGVGGEQYF.

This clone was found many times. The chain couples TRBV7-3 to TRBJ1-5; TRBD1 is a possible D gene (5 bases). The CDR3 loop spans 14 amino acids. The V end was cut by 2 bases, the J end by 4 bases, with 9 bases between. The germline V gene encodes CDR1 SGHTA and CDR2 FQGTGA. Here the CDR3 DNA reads TGTGCCAGCAGCTTATTCCCAGGGAATCAGCCCCAGCATTTT. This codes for CASSLFPGNQPQHF.

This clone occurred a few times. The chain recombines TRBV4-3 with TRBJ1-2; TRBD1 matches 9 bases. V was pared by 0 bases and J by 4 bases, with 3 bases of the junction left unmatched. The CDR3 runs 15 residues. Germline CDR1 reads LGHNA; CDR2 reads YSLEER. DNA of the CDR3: TGCGCCAGCAGCCAAGATTTGGGACAGGGCTATGGCTACACCTTC. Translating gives CASSQDLGQGYGYTF.

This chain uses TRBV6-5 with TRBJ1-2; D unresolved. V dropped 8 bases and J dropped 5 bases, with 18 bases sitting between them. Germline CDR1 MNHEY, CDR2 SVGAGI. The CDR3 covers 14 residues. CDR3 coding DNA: TGTGCCAGCTACCCCGCGCCAGGCCAATATGGCTACACCTTC. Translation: CASYPAPGQYGYTF.

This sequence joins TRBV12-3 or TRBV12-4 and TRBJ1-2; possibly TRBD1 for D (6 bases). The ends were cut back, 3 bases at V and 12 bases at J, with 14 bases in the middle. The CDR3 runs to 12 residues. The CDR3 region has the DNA TGTGCCAGCAGTTTGGGGGCCGGACGCCACACCTTC. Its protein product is CASSLGAGRHTF.

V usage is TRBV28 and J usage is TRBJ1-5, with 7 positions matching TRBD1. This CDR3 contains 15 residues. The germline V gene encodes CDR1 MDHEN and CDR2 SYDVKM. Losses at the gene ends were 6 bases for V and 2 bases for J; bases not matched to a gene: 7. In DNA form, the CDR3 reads TGTGCCAGCAGAAAACAGGGGACTGGCAATCAGCCCCAGCATTTT. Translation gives CASRKQGTGNQPQHF.

This chain's CDR3 is CASSPDRVNTEAFF. Written as DNA, the CDR3 is TGTGCCAGCAGCCCGGACAGGGTTAACACTGAAGCTTTCTTT. V usage is TRBV9 and J usage is TRBJ1-1, with 8 bases that match TRBD1. The CDR3 covers 14 residues. Germline CDR1 and CDR2: SGDLS and YYNGEE. The J segment lost 2 bases and the V segment lost 4 bases, leaving 4 bases of the junction unmatched.

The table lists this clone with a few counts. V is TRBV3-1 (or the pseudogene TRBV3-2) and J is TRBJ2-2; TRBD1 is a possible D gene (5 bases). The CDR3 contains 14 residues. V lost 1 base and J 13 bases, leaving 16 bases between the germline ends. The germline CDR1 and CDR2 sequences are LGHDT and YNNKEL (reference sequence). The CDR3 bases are TGTGCCAGCAGCCAAGGGGGCGGACCGGCCCGGCTGTTTTTT. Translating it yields CASSQGGGPARLFF.

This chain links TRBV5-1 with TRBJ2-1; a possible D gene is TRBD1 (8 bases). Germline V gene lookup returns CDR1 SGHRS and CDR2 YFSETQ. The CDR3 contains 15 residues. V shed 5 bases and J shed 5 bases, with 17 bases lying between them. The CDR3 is CASRVGGTGDNEQFF. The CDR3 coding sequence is TGCGCCAGCAGGGTGGGGGGGACAGGAGACAATGAGCAGTTCTTC. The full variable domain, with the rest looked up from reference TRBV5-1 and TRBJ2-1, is KAGVTQTPRYLIKTRGQQVTLSCSPISGHRSVSWYQQTPGQGLQFLFEYFSETQRNKGNFPGRFSGRQFSNSRSEMNVSTLELGDSALYLCASRVGGTGDNEQFFGPGTRLTVL.

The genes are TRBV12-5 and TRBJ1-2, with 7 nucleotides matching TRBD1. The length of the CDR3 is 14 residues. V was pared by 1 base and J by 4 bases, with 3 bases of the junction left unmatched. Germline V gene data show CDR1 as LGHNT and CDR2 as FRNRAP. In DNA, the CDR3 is TGTGCTAGTGGTTTGGGGGACAGCCGCTATGGCTACACCTTC. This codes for CASGLGDSRYGYTF.

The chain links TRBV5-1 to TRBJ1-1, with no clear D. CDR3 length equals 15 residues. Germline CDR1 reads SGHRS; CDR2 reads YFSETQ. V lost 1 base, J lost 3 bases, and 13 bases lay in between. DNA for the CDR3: TGCGCCAGCAGCTTGATGCCCGCGCCGGACACTGAAGCTTTCTTT. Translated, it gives CASSLMPAPDTEAFF.

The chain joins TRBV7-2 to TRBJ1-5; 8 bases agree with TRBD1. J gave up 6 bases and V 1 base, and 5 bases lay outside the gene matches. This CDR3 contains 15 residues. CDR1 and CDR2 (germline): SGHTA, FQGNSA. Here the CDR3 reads CASSLEQGGSQPQHF. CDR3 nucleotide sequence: TGTGCCAGCAGCTTAGAACAGGGGGGAAGTCAGCCCCAGCATTTT.

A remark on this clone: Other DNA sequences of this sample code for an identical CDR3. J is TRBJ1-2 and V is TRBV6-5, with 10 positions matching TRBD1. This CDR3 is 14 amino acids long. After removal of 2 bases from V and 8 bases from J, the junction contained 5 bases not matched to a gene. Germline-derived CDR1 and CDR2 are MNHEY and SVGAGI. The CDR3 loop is CASSYTGQGVGYTF. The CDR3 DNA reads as TGTGCCAGCAGTTACACTGGACAGGGGGTCGGCTACACCTTC.

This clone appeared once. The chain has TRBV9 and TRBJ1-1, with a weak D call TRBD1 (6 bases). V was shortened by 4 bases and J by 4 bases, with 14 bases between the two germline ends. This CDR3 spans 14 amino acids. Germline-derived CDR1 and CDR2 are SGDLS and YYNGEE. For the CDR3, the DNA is TGTGCCAGCAGCCCAACCTCACAGGGCACTGAAGCTTTCTTT. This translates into CASSPTSQGTEAFF.